This entry lists 18 T cell receptor beta chains sequenced from one sample in a study of cytomegalovirus exposure and HLA in healthy donors. The PCR used 60 Vbeta and 13 Jbeta primers. The protocol was immunoSEQ multiplex PCR, while the TCRdb copy is restricted to in-frame clones and leaves out a portion. The data show approximately 200,000 clones, with around 82% seen just once and approximately 0.26% held by the top ten. Source material: PBMCs. These receptors all stem from a boy between 10 and 17 years old in good health and CMV-seronegative.

This sequence joins TRBV6-4 and TRBJ2-7, with 10 bases lining up with TRBD2. Germline CDR1 is MRHNA and CDR2 is SNTAGT. The CDR3 is 15 residues long. J gave up 2 bases and V 6 bases, and 7 bases lay outside the gene matches. The CDR3 reads CASSVGTSETYEQYF. The CDR3 DNA follows: TGTGCCAGCAGCGTAGGGACTAGCGAAACCTACGAGCAGTACTTC.

This rearrangement joins TRBV27 to TRBJ2-1; possible D gene TRBD1, 6 bases. V was pared by 3 bases and J by 3 bases, with 12 bases between. CDR3 length: 15 residues. Germline assignment: CDR1 MNHEY and CDR2 SMNVEV (reference sequence). The CDR3 nucleotides are TGTGCCAGCAGTTTCTCAGGGGCGGTCTACAATGAGCAGTTCTTC. This codes for CASSFSGAVYNEQFF.

The V and J genes are TRBV20-1 and TRBJ2-4, with TRBD1 matching over 7 bases. V shed 5 bases, J shed 11 bases, and the junction held 6 bases outside the gene matches. Germline loops: CDR1 DFQATT, CDR2 SNEGSKA (reference sequence). The CDR3 sequence is 11 residues long. The CDR3, as DNA: TGCAGTGCTCTGGACAGGTTCTTTCAGTACTTC. Translated: CSALDRFFQYF.

CDR3 bases: TGCGCCAGCAGTCTGTCGACAGGAAGTGAAGCTTTCTTT. Translated, it gives CASSLSTGSEAFF. The chain links TRBV5-1 to TRBJ1-1; D is perhaps TRBD1 (6 bases). Germline CDR1 is SGHRS and CDR2 is YFSETQ. The V end was cut by 5 bases, the J end by 7 bases, with 15 bases between. CDR3 length equals 13 residues.

The rearrangement links TRBV28 to TRBJ2-7; D not certain. The length of the CDR3 is 13 residues. Germline loops: CDR1 MDHEN, CDR2 SYDVKM. The V end was cut by 3 bases, the J end by 3 bases, with 9 bases between. CDR3 nucleotides: TGTGCCAGCAGTTTCCACAGATACTACGAGCAGTACTTC. Protein product: CASSFHRYYEQYF.

This clone was picked up one time. The rearrangement joins TRBV2 to TRBJ2-7, with no clear D. Trimming shortened V by 3 bases and J by 0 bases, and 9 bases separated the two germline ends. Germline V lookup: CDR1 SNHLY, CDR2 FYNNEI. The CDR3 is made up of 14 amino acids. CDR3: CASSDGQYSYEQYF. Here the CDR3 DNA reads TGTGCCAGCAGTGATGGGCAGTACTCCTACGAGCAGTACTTC.

The rearrangement uses TRBV7-9 and TRBJ2-3, with D uncertain. V lost 7 bases, J lost 3 bases, and 14 bases lay in between. The V gene's germline CDR1 is SEHNR and CDR2 FQNEAQ (reference sequence). The CDR3 has 14 amino acids. As DNA, the CDR3 is TGTGCCAGCAAGCCCGGGTTGGGTACAGATACGCAGTATTTT. It codes for CASKPGLGTDTQYF.

The chain combines TRBV7-2 with TRBJ2-3, with D possibly matching TRBD2 (6 bases). The CDR3 consists of 16 residues. The germline CDR1 and CDR2 sequences are SGHTA and FQGNSA. V was cut by 2 bases and J by 0 bases, with 12 bases left in between. CDR3 bases: TGTGCCAGCAGCTTACGCCTGGACTATAGCACAGATACGCAGTATTTT. Translating gives CASSLRLDYSTDTQYF.

V usage is TRBV7-2 and J usage is TRBJ1-5; D is uncertain. Germline values: CDR1 SGHTA, CDR2 FQGNSA. The CDR3 extends over 16 amino acids. Trimming took off 5 bases at V and 0 bases at J, with 14 bases between the two ends. CDR3 in DNA: TGTGCCAGCAGCCCACGCGCGCCTAATAGCAATCAGCCCCAGCATTTT. It specifies CASSPRAPNSNQPQHF.

This chain joins TRBV2 and TRBJ2-5; tentative D call: TRBD2 (6 bases). The CDR3 runs to 16 residues. Per germline, CDR1 SNHLY and CDR2 FYNNEI. Deletions cut 8 bases from V and 0 bases from J, with 19 bases between. CDR3 amino acids: CASGWGPREDQETQYF. The CDR3 DNA reads as TGTGCCAGCGGTTGGGGACCTAGGGAGGACCAAGAGACCCAGTACTTC.

The chain uses TRBV7-2 and TRBJ1-2; weak D call: TRBD1 (6 bases). Deletions cut 7 bases from V and 7 bases from J, with 19 bases between. Germline CDR1 and CDR2: SGHTA and FQGNSA. The CDR3 runs to 14 residues. CDR3 region: CASTMMRRGGGYTF. The CDR3 nucleotides read TGTGCCAGCACCATGATGCGCAGGGGCGGTGGCTACACCTTC.

This chain links TRBV6-6 with TRBJ2-3, with 8 nucleotides matching TRBD2. This CDR3 region has 15 residues. J gave up 6 bases and V 5 bases, and 10 bases lay outside the gene matches. The germline CDR1 and CDR2 sequences are MNHNY and SVGAGI (reference sequence). In DNA form, the CDR3 reads TGTGCCAGCAGTCTCGGGGGGGAGGTGGCGGATACGCAGTATTTT. This gives the protein CASSLGGEVADTQYF.

This clone came up a few times. The gene calls are TRBV6-5 and TRBJ2-7; no reliable D call. Per the germline V gene, CDR1 is MNHEY and CDR2 is SVGAGI. The germline V and J ends were trimmed by 2 bases and 3 bases, with 2 bases remaining between them. The CDR3 has 11 amino acids. The DNA for the CDR3 is TGTGCCAGCAGTTACCGCTACGAGCAGTACTTC. Its translation is CASSYRYEQYF.

The rearrangement links TRBV14 to TRBJ2-1; D is perhaps TRBD1 (6 bases). Germline CDR1 is SGHDN and CDR2 is FVKESK. The V gene lost 0 bases and the J gene lost 3 bases, with 9 bases spanning the gap. The CDR3 contains 15 residues. The CDR3 reads CASSQDTTGYNEQFF. The CDR3 region has the DNA TGTGCCAGCAGCCAAGATACGACAGGCTACAATGAGCAGTTCTTC.

This chain joins TRBV6-5 and TRBJ2-1; no reliable D call. The V end lost 0 bases, the J end lost 5 bases, and 8 bases lay between the germline ends. The CDR3 extends over 14 amino acids. Germline V gene lookup returns CDR1 MNHEY and CDR2 SVGAGI. CDR3 DNA sequence: TGTGCCAGCAGTTACTCTTGGCAGGACAATGAGCAGTTCTTC. The encoded protein is CASSYSWQDNEQFF.

The rearrangement links TRBV27 to TRBJ2-7; 10 bases fit TRBD1. CDR1 MNHEY and CDR2 SMNVEV come from the germline V gene (reference sequence). The junction had 10 bases not matched to a gene; V was cut back by 4 bases and J by 4 bases. The CDR3 runs 16 residues. The CDR3 DNA reads as TGTGCCAGCAGTTCACCCAGGGACAGGGGAAGATACGAGCAGTACTTC. Protein sequence: CASSSPRDRGRYEQYF.

Notes on this clone: One junction end does not reproduce the germline sequence, and a read error may be involved. The genes are TRBV7-8 and TRBJ1-5; 10 bases match TRBD1. Germline loops: CDR1 SGHVS, CDR2 FQNEAQ. This CDR3 has 16 amino acids. CDR3 sequence reads: CASSSGTGDSDQPQHF. CDR3 bases: TGTGCCAGCAGCTCTGGGACAGGGGATAGCGATCAGCCCCAGCATTTT.

The V call is TRBV28, the J call TRBJ2-7; TRBD2 matches at 8 bases. The CDR3 is 13 residues long. Germline CDR1 MDHEN, CDR2 SYDVKM. V gave up 8 bases and J gave up 3 bases; unmatched junction bases: 6. The CDR3, as DNA: TGTGCCAGCCAGGGACTAGTGGGCTACGAGCAGTACTTC. Protein: CASQGLVGYEQYF.